This T cell receptor beta chain is drawn from a study of blood T cell repertoires in COVID-19. Overall study context: PBMCs, B-cell-depleted T cells, or T cells were the source of the cDNA or gDNA that made up the material.

Here immunoSEQ multiplex PCR was the method, and the copy in TCRdb shows in-frame clones only, minus some. The data contain roughly 170,000 clones, 84% of them singletons. The sequenced material came from peripheral blood. The clonotype was recovered from a human donor in a cohort sampled during active COVID-19.

The CDR3 reads CASSQDALTSGGPSGTDTQYF. The CDR3 DNA reads as TGTGCCAGCAGCCAAGATGCGCTGACTAGCGGGGGGCCGTCGGGGACAGATACGCAGTATTTT. V and J are TRBV4-2 and TRBJ2-3; 13 bases agree with TRBD2. The CDR3 sequence is 21 residues long. After removal of 0 bases from V and 3 bases from J, the junction contained 15 bases not matched to a gene. Germline V gene data show CDR1 as LGHNA and CDR2 as YNFKEQ.